This TCR beta chain was identified during a study of T cell repertoires in ileal Crohn's disease. General observations from the study: Clonality above 26.8% at surgery always came with endoscopic recurrence. Sorted CD8 T cells held more high-frequency clones than CD4.

Clones were sequenced by immunoSEQ multiplex PCR, and TCRdb holds only the in-frame ones, with some missing. The sample shows approximately 6,900 clones, around 72% of them seen only once. The CDR3 is 12 amino acids. The V gene lost 1 base and the J gene lost 5 bases, with 5 bases spanning the gap. The germline CDR1 and CDR2 sequences are MGHRA and YSYEKL. As to this clone: Its specificity is not known.

The sequence derives from an adult with Crohn's disease. Sequenced: ileal tissue. The chain combines TRBV4-1 with TRBJ1-2, with D hard to call. In DNA, the CDR3 is TGCGCCAGCAGCCAAGGGGAGTATGGCTACACCTTC. It encodes CASSQGEYGYTF.